The 5 T cell receptor beta chains in this list originate from one sample, sequenced in a study of blood T cells in healthy people across ages. A second PCR of roughly 7 to 11 cycles used a sample-barcoded 5' primer and a J-beta primer mix. TCRdb fed the 5' RACE reads into MiXCR, producing one record per CDR3 protein. The sample lists some 900,000 distinct CDR3 sequences, about 48% occurring once. The specimen sequenced was blood. These receptors all come from a man aged 25 to 40 in good health.

This clonotype was seen a single time. The chain is built from TRBV11-3 and TRBJ2-1, with D perhaps TRBD1 (6 bases). The CDR3 contains 12 residues. Germline lookup yields CDR1 SGHNT and CDR2 YENEEA. Trimming shortened V by 3 bases and J by 8 bases, and 8 bases separated the two germline ends. CDR3 region: CASSFRQDEQFF. DNA of the CDR3: TGTGCCAGCAGCTTCCGACAGGATGAGCAGTTCTTC.

This clonotype was seen just once. The chain couples TRBV14 to TRBJ2-2; no firm D call. Per the germline V gene, CDR1 is SGHDN and CDR2 is FVKESK. V lost 5 bases and J 5 bases, leaving 12 bases between the germline ends. The CDR3 is 14 residues long. This chain's CDR3 is CASSFRHGTGELFF. The CDR3 coding sequence is TGTGCCAGCAGCTTCCGACATGGGACCGGGGAGCTGTTTTTT. The full variable domain, completed using reference TRBV14 and TRBJ2-2, is EAGVTQFPSHSVIEKGQTVTLRCDPISGHDNLYWYRRVMGKEIKFLLHFVKESKQDESGMPNNRFLAERTGGTYSTLKVQPAELEDSGVYFCASSFRHGTGELFFGEGSRLTVL.

The table lists this clonotype with many counts. This rearrangement joins TRBV4-1 to TRBJ1-2; D unresolved. The V end was cut by 0 bases, the J end by 2 bases, with 10 bases between. Germline-derived CDR1 and CDR2 are MGHRA and YSYEKL. This CDR3 has 15 residues. The CDR3 bases are TGCGCCAGCAGCCAAGATCGGCAGATCAACTATGGCTACACCTTC. It encodes CASSQDRQINYGYTF.

The chain combines TRBV7-2 with TRBJ2-1, with 12 positions matching TRBD2. V lost 5 bases and J lost 6; bases outside the gene matches: 8. Germline assignment: CDR1 SGHTA and CDR2 FQGNSA. The CDR3 length is 16 residues. This chain's CDR3 is CASSTRTSGASNEQFF. The CDR3 nucleotides read TGTGCCAGCAGCACCAGGACTAGCGGGGCAAGCAATGAGCAGTTCTTC.

The chain joins TRBV29-1 to TRBJ2-7, with 8 bases matching TRBD1. The CDR3 is 16 residues long. The germline V gene encodes CDR1 SQVTM and CDR2 ANQGSEA. The V gene end was trimmed by 0 bases and the J gene end by 4 bases; junction bases not matched to a gene: 11. The CDR3 sequence is CSVEDTQSRGRYEQYF. The CDR3 coding sequence is TGCAGCGTTGAAGACACGCAGTCCAGGGGGCGGTACGAGCAGTACTTC.